Below, 28 T cell receptor beta chains from the same sample are listed, as sequenced in a study of blood T cell repertoires in COVID-19. Method: immunoSEQ multiplex PCR; TCRdb's copy keeps in-frame clones and lacks some. Seen here are about 76,000 clones, around 86% observed once, and the top ten hold approximately 12%. The specimen sequenced was peripheral blood. The receptors come from a human donor in a cohort sampled during active COVID-19.

The J gene is TRBJ2-5, the V gene TRBV4-3, with 8 bases that match TRBD2. Germline V gives CDR1 LGHNA, CDR2 YSLEER. This CDR3 has 15 amino acids. J was trimmed by 5 bases and V by 3 bases; bases with no gene match: 8. The CDR3 nucleotides are TGCGCCAGCAGCCACCAGATCGGGGGGGGTGAGACCCAGTACTTC. Encoded protein: CASSHQIGGGETQYF.

The gene calls are TRBV27 and TRBJ1-1; D is unresolved. This CDR3 region has 16 residues. V lost 4 bases and J lost 2, with 17 bases in between. Germline loops: CDR1 MNHEY, CDR2 SMNVEV (reference sequence). The CDR3 sequence: CASSSHRMGPNTEAFF. CDR3 sequence (DNA): TGTGCCAGCAGTTCGCATCGCATGGGCCCAAACACTGAAGCTTTCTTT.

This sequence joins TRBV7-8 and TRBJ1-2; the D gene is possibly TRBD1 (6 bases). The CDR3 runs 13 residues. CDR1 is SGHVS and CDR2 is FQNEAQ in the germline V gene. Between the trimmed V and J ends, which lost 2 bases and 6 bases, there was a span of 10 bases. The CDR3 DNA sequence: TGTGCCAGCAGCTTAAACAGGGAGAATGGCTACACCTTC. This translates into CASSLNRENGYTF.

The CDR3 spells CASSRLGELRPLHF. The CDR3 nucleotides read TGTGCCAGCAGTAGGCTTGGGGAGCTCCGACCCCTCCACTTT. J is TRBJ1-6 and V is TRBV27; D uncertain. The CDR3 covers 14 residues. Deletions cut 5 bases from V and 12 bases from J, with 17 bases between. Germline V CDR1 and CDR2: MNHEY, SMNVEV (reference sequence).

The rearrangement uses TRBV5-1 and TRBJ1-5; the D gene is possibly TRBD1 (6 bases). V lost 5 bases and J 9 bases, leaving 15 bases between the germline ends. The CDR3 extends over 13 amino acids. Germline V gene sequence: CDR1 SGHRS, CDR2 YFSETQ. The DNA of the CDR3 is TGCGCCAGCAGACAGGGAACCGCGGGGCCCCAGCATTTT. Residues: CASRQGTAGPQHF.

This chain joins TRBV30 and TRBJ2-4; 7 positions agree with TRBD1. Germline CDR1 and CDR2: GTSNPN and SVGIG (reference sequence). J lost 7 bases, V lost 5 bases, and 11 bases had no gene match. This CDR3 contains 14 residues. The CDR3 reads CAWGPDRAGNIQYF. The CDR3 nucleotides are TGTGCCTGGGGCCCTGACAGGGCAGGGAACATTCAGTACTTC.

The J gene is TRBJ2-7, the V gene TRBV7-9, with TRBD1 matching 7 bases. This CDR3 has 13 amino acids. Germline CDR1 SEHNR, CDR2 FQNEAQ (reference sequence). DNA of the CDR3: TGTACCGCCCTAACGGGACAGCCATACGAGCAGTACTTC. This sequence encodes CTALTGQPYEQYF.

This clone occurred a few times. The chain is built from TRBV6-1 and TRBJ2-7; the D gene is possibly TRBD1 (5 bases). Per germline, CDR1 MNHNS and CDR2 SASEGT. V dropped 3 bases and J dropped 5 bases, with 11 bases sitting between them. The CDR3 is 13 residues long. In nucleotides, the CDR3 is TGTGCCAGCAGTGACAGGGTTAAGAACGAGCAGTACTTC. It yields the protein CASSDRVKNEQYF.

The chain employs TRBV5-4 and TRBJ2-2; tentatively, D is TRBD1 (6 bases). CDR1 and CDR2 from the germline V gene are SGHNT and YYREEE (reference sequence). The germline V and J ends were trimmed by 1 base and 4 bases, with 11 bases remaining between them. CDR3 size: 15 residues. CDR3 in amino acids: CASSLTGLATGELFF. The CDR3 DNA reads TGTGCCAGCAGCTTGACAGGGTTGGCCACCGGGGAGCTGTTTTTT.

In this sample, this clone turned up a few times. Here the CDR3 DNA reads TGTGCCAGCAGCGTAGCTACAGCTACTGGTGGCTACACCTTC. Translating it yields CASSVATATGGYTF. This chain uses TRBV9 with TRBJ1-2, with D unclear. Germline V lookup: CDR1 SGDLS, CDR2 YYNGEE. V was shortened by 0 bases and J by 7 bases, with 13 bases between the two germline ends. This CDR3 is built from 14 residues. Based on the CDR3 plus reference TRBV9 and TRBJ1-2, the full variable domain is DSGVTQTPKHLITATGQRVTLRCSPRSGDLSVYWYQQSLDQGLQFLIQYYNGEERAKGNILERFSAQQFPDLHSELNLSSLELGDSALYFCASSVATATGGYTFGSGTRLTVV.

V usage is TRBV11-2 and J usage is TRBJ1-3; the D is unclear. The germline gives CDR1 SGHAT, CDR2 FQNNGV. V lost 0 bases, J lost 0 bases, and 6 bases lay in between. The length of the CDR3 is 15 residues. This CDR3 is CASSLEGSSGNTIYF. The CDR3 nucleotides read TGTGCCAGCAGCTTAGAGGGGAGCTCTGGAAACACCATATATTTT.

The V gene is TRBV5-1, the J gene TRBJ2-1; 10 bases align to TRBD2. The V and J ends lost 2 bases and 6 bases, in that order; junction bases with no gene match: 11. Per germline, CDR1 SGHRS and CDR2 YFSETQ. CDR3 length: 17 residues. CDR3 sequence (DNA): TGCGCCAGCAGCTTAGGTTTCCCTAGCGGGGGAGGCAATGAGCAGTTCTTC. This encodes CASSLGFPSGGGNEQFF. The whole variable domain, filled in from reference TRBV5-1 and TRBJ2-1, reads KAGVTQTPRYLIKTRGQQVTLSCSPISGHRSVSWYQQTPGQGLQFLFEYFSETQRNKGNFPGRFSGRQFSNSRSEMNVSTLELGDSALYLCASSLGFPSGGGNEQFFGPGTRLTVL.

The rearrangement links TRBV27 to TRBJ2-6, with a weak D call TRBD2 (5 bases). CDR3 size: 17 residues. The V end lost 5 bases, the J end lost 1 base, and 15 bases lay between the germline ends. Per germline, CDR1 MNHEY and CDR2 SMNVEV (reference sequence). CDR3 DNA: TGTGCCAGCAGTCCTTACCGGGGAACTTCTGGGGCCAACGTCCTGACTTTC. Translated: CASSPYRGTSGANVLTF.

This clone was detected once. For the CDR3, the DNA is TGTGCCAGCAGTTTCTCCGGGTCTGGAAACACCATATATTTT. It translates to CASSFSGSGNTIYF. The chain couples TRBV27 to TRBJ1-3; D is undetermined. The germline CDR1 and CDR2 sequences are MNHEY and SMNVEV (reference sequence). This CDR3 spans 14 amino acids. V shed 3 bases and J shed 1 base, with 7 bases lying between them.

The gene calls are TRBV30 and TRBJ2-7; 10 nucleotides agree with TRBD1. With V trimmed by 2 bases and J by 5 bases, 6 bases remained unmatched. Germline loops: CDR1 GTSNPN, CDR2 SVGIG (reference sequence). The CDR3 spans 14 residues. CDR3 bases: TGTGCCTGGAGTACCGGACAGGGGGTCAACGAGCAGTACTTC. Protein: CAWSTGQGVNEQYF.

This clone was observed a few times. The rearrangement uses TRBV5-1 and TRBJ2-5, with 14 bases fitting TRBD2. CDR3 length equals 16 residues. Germline CDR1 SGHRS, CDR2 YFSETQ. Germline trimming cut 3 bases from V and 1 base from J; bases unmatched to any gene: 2. Here the CDR3 DNA reads TGCGCCAGCAGCTGGGGGACTAGCGGGGGCCAAGAGACCCAGTACTTC. This sequence encodes CASSWGTSGGQETQYF.

The gene calls are TRBV6-1 and TRBJ2-1; a possible D gene is TRBD2 (7 bases). The CDR3 has 18 amino acids. Trimming took off 3 bases at V and 8 bases at J, with 26 bases between the two ends. Germline V gene lookup returns CDR1 MNHNS and CDR2 SASEGT. The CDR3 reads CASSEGRLRGQGYDEQFF. As DNA, the CDR3 is TGTGCCAGCAGTGAGGGGCGGTTGCGGGGGCAGGGTTACGATGAGCAGTTCTTC.

The chain joins TRBV29-1 to TRBJ2-2, with 8 bases lining up with TRBD1. The germline V gene encodes CDR1 SQVTM and CDR2 ANQGSEA. Trimming removed 6 bases from V and 5 bases from J; junction bases left unmatched: 8. This CDR3 contains 14 residues. In DNA form, the CDR3 reads TGCAGCGTCGGGACCCAGGGGGCAACCGGGGAGCTGTTTTTT. It translates to CSVGTQGATGELFF.

This chain joins TRBV14 and TRBJ1-2; 7 bases are shared with TRBD1. This CDR3 is 17 amino acids long. Trimming took 2 bases from V and 0 from J; bases not matched to a gene: 9. Germline V gives CDR1 SGHDN, CDR2 FVKESK. DNA of the CDR3: TGTGCCAGCAGCCAATTGGGACAGTGGAGGGCTAACTATGGCTACACCTTC. Protein product: CASSQLGQWRANYGYTF. The full variable domain, with the rest looked up from reference TRBV14 and TRBJ1-2, is EAGVTQFPSHSVIEKGQTVTLRCDPISGHDNLYWYRRVMGKEIKFLLHFVKESKQDESGMPNNRFLAERTGGTYSTLKVQPAELEDSGVYFCASSQLGQWRANYGYTFGSGTRLTVV.

The rearrangement joins TRBV18 to TRBJ1-5; D is undetermined. The CDR3 contains 14 residues. Trimming pared 2 bases from V and 6 bases from J, leaving 11 bases between. CDR1 and CDR2 from the germline V gene are KGHSH and LQKENI. DNA for the CDR3: TGTGCCAGCTCACCAAGCGGGCAAGGTCAGCCCCAGCATTTT. Protein sequence: CASSPSGQGQPQHF. Combining the CDR3 with reference TRBV18 and TRBJ1-5 gives the whole variable domain NAGVMQNPRHLVRRRGQEARLRCSPMKGHSHVYWYRQLPEEGLKFMVYLQKENIIDESGMPKERFSAEFPKEGPSILRIQQVVRGDSAAYFCASSPSGQGQPQHFGDGTRLSIL.

V usage is TRBV3-1 (or the pseudogene TRBV3-2) and J usage is TRBJ2-3, with 7 bases lining up with TRBD2. The germline V gene has CDR1 LGHDT and CDR2 YNNKEL (reference sequence). The V and J ends lost 1 base and 0 bases, in that order; junction bases with no gene match: 1. The CDR3 consists of 15 residues. This chain's CDR3 is CASSQGAGSTDTQYF. CDR3 nucleotides: TGTGCCAGCAGCCAAGGAGCGGGGAGCACAGATACGCAGTATTTT.

This chain uses TRBV19 with TRBJ1-1; TRBD1 matches at 11 bases. In germline, CDR1 is LNHDA, CDR2 SQIVND (reference sequence). The trim removed 10 bases at V and 4 bases at J, leaving 14 bases unmatched. The CDR3 runs 16 residues. In DNA form, the CDR3 reads TGTGCCACCTTGGACAGGGGGCGCGGGAAACCCACTGAAGCTTTCTTT. Translating gives CATLDRGRGKPTEAFF. Full variable domain (outside the CDR3, taken from reference TRBV19 and TRBJ1-1): DGGITQSPKYLFRKEGQNVTLSCEQNLNHDAMYWYRQDPGQGLRLIYYSQIVNDFQKGDIAEGYSVSREKKESFPLTVTSAQKNPTAFYLCATLDRGRGKPTEAFFGQGTRLTVV.

CDR3 sequence reads: CASSQGAGWNYEQYF. Here the CDR3 DNA reads TGCGCCAGCAGCCAAGGGGCAGGGTGGAACTACGAGCAGTACTTC. The chain joins TRBV4-1 to TRBJ2-7, with a possible D match to TRBD1 (5 bases). The CDR3 covers 15 residues. CDR1 is MGHRA and CDR2 is YSYEKL in the germline V gene. V lost 1 base and J lost 3, with 13 bases in between.

This clone has a handful of counts. The V call is TRBV18, the J call TRBJ1-1; 8 bases match TRBD1. Trimming took 6 bases from V and 5 from J; bases not matched to a gene: 14. This CDR3 contains 16 residues. The germline gives CDR1 KGHSH, CDR2 LQKENI. The CDR3, as DNA: TGTGCCAGCTCCCCAGCCAGAACAGGGGGTCTGACTGAAGCTTTCTTT. This gives the protein CASSPARTGGLTEAFF.

The J gene is TRBJ2-1, the V gene TRBV11-2; 8 bases are a match to TRBD1. The CDR3 runs 15 residues. CDR1 is SGHAT, CDR2 FQNNGV, per germline. Trimming at V came to 6 bases and at J to 8 bases, leaving 12 bases not matched to a gene. The CDR3 is CASRPIRGRDDEQFF. The CDR3, as DNA: TGTGCCAGCAGGCCTATCAGGGGGCGTGATGATGAGCAGTTCTTC.

The chain has TRBV10-3 and TRBJ1-5; 7 nucleotides align to TRBD1. Germline V gives CDR1 ENHRY, CDR2 SYGVKD. The CDR3 is 13 amino acids. V shed 5 bases and J 4 bases; nucleotides not matched to a gene: 2. This chain's CDR3 is CAISRDSNQPQHF. The CDR3 DNA is TGTGCCATCAGTAGGGACAGTAATCAGCCCCAGCATTTT.

The chain is built from TRBV27 and TRBJ1-2; 7 bases align to TRBD1. In germline, CDR1 is MNHEY, CDR2 SMNVEV (reference sequence). The length of the CDR3 is 13 residues. V gave up 3 bases and J gave up 6 bases; unmatched junction bases: 4. The DNA of the CDR3 is TGTGCCAGCAGTTTCCGCAGGGGGGATGGCTACACCTTC. Protein sequence: CASSFRRGDGYTF.

The chain links TRBV7-8 to TRBJ2-5; D remains unclear. Trimming left V 1 base short and J 5 bases short, with 8 bases between. CDR1 and CDR2 from the germline V gene are SGHVS and FQNEAQ. This CDR3 has 13 amino acids. CDR3: CASSLGPDETQYF. CDR3 DNA: TGTGCCAGCAGCTTAGGGCCAGATGAGACCCAGTACTTC.